The subject of this entry is one T cell receptor (beta chain). Random hexamers were used to reverse transcribe the RNA input (roughly 0.5 to 1 ug). MiXCR, run by TCRdb on the immunoSEQ multiplex PCR reads, gives a single entry per CDR3 protein. The table includes around 190,000 distinct CDR3 sequences, 93% detected once. The source of the sample is a study of CD8 T cells in Susac syndrome. In germline, CDR1 is SGDLS, CDR2 YYNGEE. The CDR3 extends over 16 amino acids. The germline V and J ends were trimmed by 4 bases and 1 base, with 15 bases remaining between them. The source material was CD4+ T cells from PBMCs. The receptor's source is a human donor in good health. This chain uses TRBV9 with TRBJ2-4, with D unclear. This chain's CDR3 is CASSSPVTAAKNIQYF. For the CDR3, the DNA is TGTGCCAGCAGCTCTCCGGTAACCGCGGCCAAAAACATTCAGTACTTC. Full variable domain (rest looked up from reference TRBV9 and TRBJ2-4): DSGVTQTPKHLITATGQRVTLRCSPRSGDLSVYWYQQSLDQGLQFLIQYYNGEERAKGNILERFSAQQFPDLHSELNLSSLELGDSALYFCASSSPVTAAKNIQYFGAGTRLSVL.